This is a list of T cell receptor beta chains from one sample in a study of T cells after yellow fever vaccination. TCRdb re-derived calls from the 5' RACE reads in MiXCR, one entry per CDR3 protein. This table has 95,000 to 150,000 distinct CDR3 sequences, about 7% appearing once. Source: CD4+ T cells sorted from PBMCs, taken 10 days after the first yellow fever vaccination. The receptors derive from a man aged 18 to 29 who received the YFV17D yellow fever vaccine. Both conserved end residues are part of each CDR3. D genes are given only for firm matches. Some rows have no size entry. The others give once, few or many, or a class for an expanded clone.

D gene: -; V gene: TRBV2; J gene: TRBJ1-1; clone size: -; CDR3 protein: CASRTEKNTEAFF; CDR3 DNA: TGTGCCAGCAGGACAGAGAAGAACACTGAAGCTTTCTTT
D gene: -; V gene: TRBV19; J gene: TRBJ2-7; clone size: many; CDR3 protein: CASSGGRTGGVDEQYF; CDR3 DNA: TGTGCCAGTAGCGGGGGAAGGACAGGAGGCGTCGACGAGCAGTACTTC
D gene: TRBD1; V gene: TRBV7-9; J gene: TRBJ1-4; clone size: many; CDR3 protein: CASSLGRTGKDKLFF; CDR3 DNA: TGTGCCAGCAGCTTAGGAAGGACAGGGAAGGATAAACTGTTTTTT
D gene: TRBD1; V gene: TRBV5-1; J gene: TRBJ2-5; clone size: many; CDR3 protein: CASSLDTGGGSETQYF; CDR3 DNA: TGCGCCAGCAGCTTGGATACAGGGGGCGGATCAGAGACCCAGTACTTC
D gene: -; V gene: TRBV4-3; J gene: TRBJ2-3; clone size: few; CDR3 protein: CASSQEGGGGLATTDTQYF; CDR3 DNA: TGCGCCAGCAGCCAGGAGGGGGGTGGGGGATTAGCAACCACAGATACGCAGTATTTT
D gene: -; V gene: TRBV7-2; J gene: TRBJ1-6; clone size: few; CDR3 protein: CASSLDGQSNSPLHF; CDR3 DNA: TGTGCCAGCAGCTTAGACGGACAGAGTAATTCACCCCTCCACTTT
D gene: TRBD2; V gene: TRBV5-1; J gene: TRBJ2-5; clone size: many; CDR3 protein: CASSLGSSGQETQYF; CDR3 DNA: TGCGCCAGCAGCTTGGGGTCTAGCGGCCAAGAGACCCAGTACTTC
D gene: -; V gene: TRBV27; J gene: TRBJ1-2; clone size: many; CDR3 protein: CASSVTPEVQYGYTF; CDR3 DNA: TGTGCCAGCAGTGTGACTCCTGAGGTCCAATATGGCTACACCTTC
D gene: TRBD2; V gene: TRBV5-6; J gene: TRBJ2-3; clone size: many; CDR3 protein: CASSSWRGTAVYTQYF; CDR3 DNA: TGTGCCAGCAGCTCGTGGCGGGGGACCGCCGTGTATACGCAGTATTTT
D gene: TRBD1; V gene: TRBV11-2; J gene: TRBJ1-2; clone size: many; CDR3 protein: CASSRIWDREGGDYGYTF; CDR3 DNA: TGTGCCAGCAGCCGGATATGGGACAGGGAGGGTGGCGACTATGGCTACACCTTC
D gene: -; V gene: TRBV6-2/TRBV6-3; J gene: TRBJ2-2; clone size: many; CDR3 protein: CASSYFFGELFF; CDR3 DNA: TGTGCCAGCAGTTACTTCTTCGGGGAGCTGTTTTTT
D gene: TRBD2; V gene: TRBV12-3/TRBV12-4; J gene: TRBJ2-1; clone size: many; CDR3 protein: CASSLGDYRHNEQFF; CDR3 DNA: TGTGCCAGCAGTCTAGGGGACTACCGACACAATGAGCAGTTCTTC
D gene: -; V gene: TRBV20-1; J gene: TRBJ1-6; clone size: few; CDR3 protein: CSASFRVGRDSPLHF; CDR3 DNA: TGCAGTGCTAGTTTTCGGGTGGGACGGGATTCACCCCTCCACTTT
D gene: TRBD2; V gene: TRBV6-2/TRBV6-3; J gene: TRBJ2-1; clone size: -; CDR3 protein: CASSNPRGGRRSNEQFF; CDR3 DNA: TGTGCCAGCAGTAACCCGCGGGGGGGCCGGCGGAGCAATGAGCAGTTCTTC
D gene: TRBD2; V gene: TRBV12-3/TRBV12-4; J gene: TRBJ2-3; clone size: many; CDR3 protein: CASNLAGVAQYF; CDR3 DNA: TGTGCCAGCAATCTAGCGGGGGTCGCGCAGTATTTT
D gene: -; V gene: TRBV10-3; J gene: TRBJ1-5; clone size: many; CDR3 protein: CANQVSGDQPQHF; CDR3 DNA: TGTGCCAACCAGGTATCCGGGGACCAGCCCCAGCATTTT
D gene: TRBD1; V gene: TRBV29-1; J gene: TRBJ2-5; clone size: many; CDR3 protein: CSVERGQSSGETQYF; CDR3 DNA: TGCAGCGTTGAAAGGGGACAGTCCTCGGGTGAGACCCAGTACTTC
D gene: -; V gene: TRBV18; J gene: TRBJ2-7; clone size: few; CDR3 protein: CASYPGGGREQYF; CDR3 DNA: TGTGCCAGCTACCCTGGAGGGGGGCGTGAGCAGTACTTC
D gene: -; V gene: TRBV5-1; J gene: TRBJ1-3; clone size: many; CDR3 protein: CASSLSAGILGNTIYF; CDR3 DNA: TGCGCCAGCAGCTTGTCGGCAGGCATACTCGGGAACACCATATATTTT
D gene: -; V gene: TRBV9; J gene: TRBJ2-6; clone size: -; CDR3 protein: CASRASGANVLTF; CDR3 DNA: TGTGCCAGCAGGGCCTCTGGGGCCAACGTCCTGACTTTC
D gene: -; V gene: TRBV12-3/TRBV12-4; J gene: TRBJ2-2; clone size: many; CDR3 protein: CASSSLLAGELFF; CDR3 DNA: TGTGCCAGCAGTTCCCTTCTCGCCGGGGAGCTGTTTTTT
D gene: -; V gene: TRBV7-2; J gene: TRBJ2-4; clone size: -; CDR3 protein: CASSPPAGRIQYF; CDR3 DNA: TGTGCCAGCAGCCCCCCCGCGGGTCGCATTCAGTACTTC
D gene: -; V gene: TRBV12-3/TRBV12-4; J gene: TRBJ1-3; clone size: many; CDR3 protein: CASSLMGTGNTIYF; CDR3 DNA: TGTGCCAGCAGTTTGATGGGTACTGGAAACACCATATATTTT
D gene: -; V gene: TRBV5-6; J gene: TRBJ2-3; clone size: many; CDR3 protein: CASRPGTFWAPDTQYF; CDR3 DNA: TGTGCCAGCAGACCGGGCACTTTCTGGGCGCCGGATACGCAGTATTTT
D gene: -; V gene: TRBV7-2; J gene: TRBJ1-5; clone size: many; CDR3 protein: CASSLGLAGNQPQHF; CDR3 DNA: TGTGCCAGCAGCTTAGGGCTGGCCGGTAATCAGCCCCAGCATTTT
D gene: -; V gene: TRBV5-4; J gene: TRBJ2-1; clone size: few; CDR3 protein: CASSLAGQAYNEQFF; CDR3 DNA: TGTGCCAGCAGCTTGGCCGGTCAGGCCTACAATGAGCAGTTCTTC
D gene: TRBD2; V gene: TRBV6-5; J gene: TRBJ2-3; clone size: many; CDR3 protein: CASSSRGGDTQYF; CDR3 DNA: TGTGCCAGCAGCTCGCGGGGGGGGGATACGCAGTATTTT
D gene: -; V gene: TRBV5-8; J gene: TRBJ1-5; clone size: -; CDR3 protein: CASSQKGSNQPQHF; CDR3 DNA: TGTGCCAGCAGCCAAAAGGGAAGCAATCAGCCCCAGCATTTT
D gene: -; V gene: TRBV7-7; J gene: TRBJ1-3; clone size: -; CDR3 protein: CASSPSGGNTIYF; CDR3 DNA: TGTGCCAGCAGCCCCTCAGGGGGAAACACCATATATTTT
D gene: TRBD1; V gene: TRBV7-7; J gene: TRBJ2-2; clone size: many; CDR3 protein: CASSLKQGNFRTGELFF; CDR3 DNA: TGTGCCAGCAGCTTGAAACAGGGGAATTTTAGGACCGGGGAGCTGTTTTTT
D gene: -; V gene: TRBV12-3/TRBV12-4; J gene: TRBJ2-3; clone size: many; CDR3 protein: CASSLQGAGRGTQYF; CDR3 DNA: TGTGCCAGCAGTTTGCAGGGAGCCGGTCGGGGTACGCAGTATTTT
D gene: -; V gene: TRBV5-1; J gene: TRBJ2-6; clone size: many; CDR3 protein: CASSLEPTTGANVLTF; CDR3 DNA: TGCGCCAGCAGCTTGGAACCGACGACTGGGGCCAACGTCCTGACTTTC
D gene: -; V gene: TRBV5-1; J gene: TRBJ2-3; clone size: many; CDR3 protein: CASSFDRPRSGQYF; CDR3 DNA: TGCGCCAGCAGCTTCGACAGGCCCCGGTCAGGGCAGTATTTT
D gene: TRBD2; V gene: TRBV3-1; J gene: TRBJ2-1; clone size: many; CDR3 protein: CASSPDRTSGGREDEQFF; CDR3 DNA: TGTGCCAGCAGCCCAGATAGGACTAGCGGGGGCCGAGAGGATGAGCAGTTCTTC
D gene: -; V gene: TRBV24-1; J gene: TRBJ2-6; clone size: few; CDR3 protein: CATSPPGGDSGANVLTF; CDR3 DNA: TGTGCCACCAGCCCCCCGGGCGGAGACTCTGGGGCCAACGTCCTGACTTTC
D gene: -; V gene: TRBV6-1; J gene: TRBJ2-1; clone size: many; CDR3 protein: CASSPGGREQFF; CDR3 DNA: TGTGCCAGCAGTCCCGGGGGCCGAGAGCAGTTCTTC
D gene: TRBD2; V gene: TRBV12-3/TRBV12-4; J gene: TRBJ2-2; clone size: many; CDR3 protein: CASSSRTSAGELFF; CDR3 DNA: TGTGCCAGCAGTTCCAGGACTAGCGCCGGGGAGCTGTTTTTT
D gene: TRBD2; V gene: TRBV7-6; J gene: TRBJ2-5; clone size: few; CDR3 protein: CASSLAASGPRGETQYF; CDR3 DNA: TGTGCCAGCAGCTTGGCGGCTAGCGGGCCCCGCGGAGAGACCCAGTACTTC
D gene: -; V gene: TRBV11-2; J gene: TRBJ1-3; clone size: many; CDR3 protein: CASSDASSGNTIYF; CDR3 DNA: TGTGCCAGCAGCGACGCCTCCTCTGGAAACACCATATATTTT
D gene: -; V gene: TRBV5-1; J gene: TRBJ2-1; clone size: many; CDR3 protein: CASSLGDIYNEQFF; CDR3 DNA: TGCGCCAGCAGCTTGGGGGACATTTACAATGAGCAGTTCTTC
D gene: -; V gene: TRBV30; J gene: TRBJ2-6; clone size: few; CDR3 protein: CAWIGRWGLSGANVLTF; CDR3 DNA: TGTGCCTGGATCGGACGGTGGGGACTCTCTGGGGCCAACGTCCTGACTTTC